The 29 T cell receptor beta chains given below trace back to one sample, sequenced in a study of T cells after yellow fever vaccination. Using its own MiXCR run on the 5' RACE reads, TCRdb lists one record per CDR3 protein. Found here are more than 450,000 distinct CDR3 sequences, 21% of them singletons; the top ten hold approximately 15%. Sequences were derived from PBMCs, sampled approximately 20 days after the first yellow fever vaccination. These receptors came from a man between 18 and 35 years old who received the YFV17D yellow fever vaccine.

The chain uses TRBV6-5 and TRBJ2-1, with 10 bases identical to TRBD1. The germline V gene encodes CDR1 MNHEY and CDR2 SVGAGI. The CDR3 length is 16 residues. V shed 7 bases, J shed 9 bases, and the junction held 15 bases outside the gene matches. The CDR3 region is CASKPAGTGVQGEQFF. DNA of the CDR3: TGTGCCAGCAAACCTGCCGGGACAGGGGTCCAGGGTGAGCAGTTCTTC.

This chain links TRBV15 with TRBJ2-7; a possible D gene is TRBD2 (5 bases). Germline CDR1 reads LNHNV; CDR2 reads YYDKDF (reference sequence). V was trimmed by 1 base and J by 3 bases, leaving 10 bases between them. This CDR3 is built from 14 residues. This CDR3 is CATSRVGGRYEQYV. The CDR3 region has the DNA TGTGCCACCAGCAGAGTAGGAGGCCGCTACGAGCAGTACGTC.

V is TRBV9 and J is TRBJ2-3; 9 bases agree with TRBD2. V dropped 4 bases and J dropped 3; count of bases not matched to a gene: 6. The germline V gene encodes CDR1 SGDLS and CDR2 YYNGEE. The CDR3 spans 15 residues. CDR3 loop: CASSSSGGQTDTQYF. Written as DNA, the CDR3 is TGTGCCAGCAGCTCGAGCGGGGGGCAGACAGATACGCAGTATTTT. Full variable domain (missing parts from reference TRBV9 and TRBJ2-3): DSGVTQTPKHLITATGQRVTLRCSPRSGDLSVYWYQQSLDQGLQFLIQYYNGEERAKGNILERFSAQQFPDLHSELNLSSLELGDSALYFCASSSSGGQTDTQYFGPGTRLTVL.

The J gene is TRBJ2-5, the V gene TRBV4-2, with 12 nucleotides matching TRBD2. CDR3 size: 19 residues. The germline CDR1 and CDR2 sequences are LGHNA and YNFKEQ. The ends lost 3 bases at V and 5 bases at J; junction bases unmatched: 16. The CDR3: CASSQKSSGGALTLETQYF. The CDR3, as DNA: TGTGCCAGCAGCCAGAAATCTAGCGGGGGGGCATTGACTTTGGAGACCCAGTACTTC.

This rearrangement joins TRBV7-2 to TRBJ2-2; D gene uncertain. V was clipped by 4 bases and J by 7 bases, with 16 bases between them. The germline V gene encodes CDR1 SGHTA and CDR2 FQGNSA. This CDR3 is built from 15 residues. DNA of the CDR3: TGTGCCAGCAGCTCAGCCGGGTCCTACCTCGGGGAGCTGTTTTTT. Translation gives CASSSAGSYLGELFF.

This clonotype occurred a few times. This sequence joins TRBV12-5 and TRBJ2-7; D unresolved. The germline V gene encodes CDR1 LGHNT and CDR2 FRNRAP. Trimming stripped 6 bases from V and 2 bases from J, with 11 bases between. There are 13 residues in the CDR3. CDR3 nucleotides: TGTGCTAGTGGCCCGCATTTAGCCTACGAGCAGTACGTC. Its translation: CASGPHLAYEQYV.

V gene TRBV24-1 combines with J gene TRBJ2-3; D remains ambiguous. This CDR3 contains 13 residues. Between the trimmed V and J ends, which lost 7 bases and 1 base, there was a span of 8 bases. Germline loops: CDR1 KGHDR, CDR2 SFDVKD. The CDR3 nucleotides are TGTGCCACCAGGGGCTCGGGCACAGATACGCAGTATTTT. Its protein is CATRGSGTDTQYF.

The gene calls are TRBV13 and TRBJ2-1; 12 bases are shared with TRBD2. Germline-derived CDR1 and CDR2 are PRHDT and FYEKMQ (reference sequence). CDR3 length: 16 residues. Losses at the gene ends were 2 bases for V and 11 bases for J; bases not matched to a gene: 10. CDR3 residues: CASSLLPSGGATKQFF. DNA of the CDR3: TGTGCCAGCAGCTTACTACCTAGCGGGGGGGCCACTAAGCAGTTCTTC.

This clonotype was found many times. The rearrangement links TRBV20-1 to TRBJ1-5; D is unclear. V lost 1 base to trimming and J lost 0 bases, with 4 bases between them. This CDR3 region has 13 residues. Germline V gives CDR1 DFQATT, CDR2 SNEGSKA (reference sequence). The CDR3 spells CSARGHSNQPQHF. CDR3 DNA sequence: TGCAGTGCTAGAGGACATAGCAATCAGCCCCAGCATTTT.

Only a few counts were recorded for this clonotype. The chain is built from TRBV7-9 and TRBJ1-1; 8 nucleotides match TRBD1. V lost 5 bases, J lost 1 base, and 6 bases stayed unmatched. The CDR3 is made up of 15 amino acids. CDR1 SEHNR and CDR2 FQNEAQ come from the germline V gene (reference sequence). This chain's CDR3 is CASSPYGTGNTEAFF. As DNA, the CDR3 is TGTGCCAGCAGCCCATACGGGACAGGGAACACTGAAGCTTTCTTT.

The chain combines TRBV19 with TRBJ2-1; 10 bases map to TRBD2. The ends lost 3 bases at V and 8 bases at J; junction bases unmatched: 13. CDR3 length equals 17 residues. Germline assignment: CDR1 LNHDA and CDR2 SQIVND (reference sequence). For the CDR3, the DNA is TGTGCCAGTAGTATCACCAGCGGGGGGGCCGGTGTACATGAGCAGTTCTTC. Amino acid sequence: CASSITSGGAGVHEQFF.

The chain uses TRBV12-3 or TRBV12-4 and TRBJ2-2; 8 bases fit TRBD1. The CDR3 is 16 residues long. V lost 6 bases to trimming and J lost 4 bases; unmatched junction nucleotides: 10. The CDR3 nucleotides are TGTGCCAGCAGGCGCCCGGGACAGGCAATCACCGGGGAGCTGTTTTTT. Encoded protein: CASRRPGQAITGELFF.

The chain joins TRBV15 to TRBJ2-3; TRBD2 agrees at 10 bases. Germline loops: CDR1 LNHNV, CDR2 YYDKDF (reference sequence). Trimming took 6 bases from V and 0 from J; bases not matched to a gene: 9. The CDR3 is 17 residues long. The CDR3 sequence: CATRDSASGGSTDTQYF. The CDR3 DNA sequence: TGTGCCACCAGGGACTCAGCTAGCGGGGGTAGCACAGATACGCAGTATTTT. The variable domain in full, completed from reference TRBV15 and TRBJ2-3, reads DAMVIQNPRYQVTQFGKPVTLSCSQTLNHNVMYWYQQKSSQAPKLLFHYYDKDFNNEADTPDNFQSRRPNTSFCFLDIRSPGLGDTAMYLCATRDSASGGSTDTQYFGPGTRLTVL.

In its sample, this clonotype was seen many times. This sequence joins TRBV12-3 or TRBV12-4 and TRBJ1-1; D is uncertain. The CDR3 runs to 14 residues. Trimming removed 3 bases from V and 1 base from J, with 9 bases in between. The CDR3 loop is CASSFLDTNTEAFF. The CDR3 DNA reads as TGTGCCAGCAGTTTCCTTGACACGAACACTGAAGCTTTCTTT.

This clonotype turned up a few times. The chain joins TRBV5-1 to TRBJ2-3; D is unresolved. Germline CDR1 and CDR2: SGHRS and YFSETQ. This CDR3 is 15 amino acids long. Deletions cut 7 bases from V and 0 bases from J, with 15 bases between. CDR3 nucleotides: TGCGCCAGCTCAGACTGGACCCCTAGCACAGATACGCAGTATTTT. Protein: CASSDWTPSTDTQYF. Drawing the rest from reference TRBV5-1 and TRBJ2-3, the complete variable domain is KAGVTQTPRYLIKTRGQQVTLSCSPISGHRSVSWYQQTPGQGLQFLFEYFSETQRNKGNFPGRFSGRQFSNSRSEMNVSTLELGDSALYLCASSDWTPSTDTQYFGPGTRLTVL.

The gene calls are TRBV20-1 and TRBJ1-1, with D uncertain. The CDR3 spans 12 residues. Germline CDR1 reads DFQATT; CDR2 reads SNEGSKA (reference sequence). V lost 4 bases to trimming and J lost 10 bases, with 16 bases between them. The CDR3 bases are TGCAGTGCTAAGGACCCAACCTCAAGAGCTTTCTTT. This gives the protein CSAKDPTSRAFF.

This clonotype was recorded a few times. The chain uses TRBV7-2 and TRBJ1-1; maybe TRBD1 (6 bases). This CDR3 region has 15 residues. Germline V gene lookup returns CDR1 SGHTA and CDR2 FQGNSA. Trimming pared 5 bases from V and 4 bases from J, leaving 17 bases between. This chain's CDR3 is CASSRDRGSSTEAFF. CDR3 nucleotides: TGTGCCAGCAGCCGGGATAGGGGGTCTAGCACTGAAGCTTTCTTT.

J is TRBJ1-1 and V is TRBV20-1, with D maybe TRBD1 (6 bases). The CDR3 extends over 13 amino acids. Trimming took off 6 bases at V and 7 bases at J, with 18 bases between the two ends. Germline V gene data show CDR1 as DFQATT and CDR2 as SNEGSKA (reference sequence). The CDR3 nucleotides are TGCAGTGCGGGGAGACAGGACTTGTATGAAGCTTTCTTT. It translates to CSAGRQDLYEAFF.

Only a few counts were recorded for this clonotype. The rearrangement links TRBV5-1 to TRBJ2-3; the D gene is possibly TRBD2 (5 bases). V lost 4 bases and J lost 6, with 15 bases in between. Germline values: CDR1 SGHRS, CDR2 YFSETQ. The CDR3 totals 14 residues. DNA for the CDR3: TGCGCCAGCAGCACAGTTGCGGGTTCCGATACGCAGTATTTT. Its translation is CASSTVAGSDTQYF.

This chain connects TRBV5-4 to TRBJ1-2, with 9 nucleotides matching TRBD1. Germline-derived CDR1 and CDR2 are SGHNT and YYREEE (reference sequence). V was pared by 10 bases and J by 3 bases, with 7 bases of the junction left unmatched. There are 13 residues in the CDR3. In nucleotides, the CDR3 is TGTGCCGAAGGGACAGGGTCTGACTATGGCTACACCTTC. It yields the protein CAEGTGSDYGYTF.

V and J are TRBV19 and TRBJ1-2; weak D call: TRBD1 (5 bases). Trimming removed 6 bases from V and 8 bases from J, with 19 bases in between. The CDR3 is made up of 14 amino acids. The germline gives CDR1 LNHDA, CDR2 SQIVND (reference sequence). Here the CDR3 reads CASRPPGTTSGYTF. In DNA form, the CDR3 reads TGTGCCAGTAGACCTCCGGGGACGACCTCAGGCTACACCTTC.

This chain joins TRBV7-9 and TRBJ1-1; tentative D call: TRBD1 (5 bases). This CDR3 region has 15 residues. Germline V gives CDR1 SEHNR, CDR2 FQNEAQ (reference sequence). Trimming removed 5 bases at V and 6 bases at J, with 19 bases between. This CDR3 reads CASSGYSGGPPEAFF. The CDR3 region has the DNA TGTGCCAGCAGCGGATACAGTGGGGGACCTCCTGAAGCTTTCTTT.

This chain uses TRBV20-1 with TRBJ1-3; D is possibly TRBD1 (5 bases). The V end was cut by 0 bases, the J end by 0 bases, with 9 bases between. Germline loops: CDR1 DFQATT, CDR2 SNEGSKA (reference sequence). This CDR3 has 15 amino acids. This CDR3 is CSARDRQGSGNTIYF. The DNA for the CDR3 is TGCAGTGCTAGAGATCGGCAGGGCTCTGGAAACACCATATATTTT.

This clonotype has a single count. CDR3 amino acids: CASSLVGFYEQYV. Written as DNA, the CDR3 is TGTGCCAGCAGCCTTGTCGGCTTCTACGAGCAGTACGTC. This chain joins TRBV7-2 and TRBJ2-7, with D uncertain. V lost 5 bases to trimming and J lost 3 bases, with 11 bases between them. This CDR3 region has 13 residues. The germline gives CDR1 SGHTA, CDR2 FQGNSA.

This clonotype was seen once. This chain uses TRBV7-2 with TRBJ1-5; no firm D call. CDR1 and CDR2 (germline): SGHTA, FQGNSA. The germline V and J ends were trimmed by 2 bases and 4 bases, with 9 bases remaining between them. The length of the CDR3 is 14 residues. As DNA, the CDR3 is TGTGCCAGCAGCTTATCCGGGCATAATCAGCCCCAGCATTTT. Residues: CASSLSGHNQPQHF.

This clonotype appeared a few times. Here the CDR3 DNA reads TGTGCCAGCAGCCAAGATCGGGGGGGAGAGCAGTACGTC. This codes for CASSQDRGGEQYV. V gene TRBV3-1 combines with J gene TRBJ2-7; 8 positions agree with TRBD2. V shed 0 bases and J 7 bases; nucleotides not matched to a gene: 2. The CDR3 is 13 residues long. The V gene's germline CDR1 is LGHDT and CDR2 YNNKEL (reference sequence).

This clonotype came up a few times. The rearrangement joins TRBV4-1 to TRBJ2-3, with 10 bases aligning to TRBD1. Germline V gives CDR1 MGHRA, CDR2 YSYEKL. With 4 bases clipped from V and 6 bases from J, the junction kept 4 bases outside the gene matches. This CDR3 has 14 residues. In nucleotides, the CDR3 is TGCGCCAGCAGCCGGACAGGGGGTTTCGATACGCAGTATTTT. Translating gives CASSRTGGFDTQYF.

CDR3 amino acids: CASSETPRWTAAPGYEQYV. In DNA form, the CDR3 reads TGTGCCAGCAGTGAAACCCCGAGGTGGACAGCCGCACCGGGCTACGAGCAGTACGTC. The chain joins TRBV25-1 to TRBJ2-7; a weak D match, TRBD1 (6 bases). The germline V gene has CDR1 MGHDK and CDR2 SYGVNS. V lost 2 bases and J lost 3, with 26 bases in between. The CDR3 consists of 19 residues.

CDR3 in amino acids: CASSPRGRGPDNEQFF. Written as DNA, the CDR3 is TGTGCCAGCAGCCCTAGGGGGAGGGGGCCTGACAATGAGCAGTTCTTC. The rearrangement links TRBV7-9 to TRBJ2-1; D possibly uses TRBD1 or TRBD2 (7 bases each). There are 16 residues in the CDR3. Trimming took 5 bases from V and 5 from J, leaving 19 bases between them. CDR1 is SEHNR and CDR2 is FQNEAQ in the germline V gene (reference sequence).